What follows are 10 T cell receptor beta chains derived from one specimen sequenced in a study of CD8+CD57+ T cells in acquired aplastic anemia. CD8+CD57+ cell expansion, shown by flow cytometry, had occurred in the patients selected for sequencing. Genomic DNA constituted the template upon which TCR beta VDJ and CDR3 profiling was performed. TCRdb re-analysed the reads in MiXCR, keeping a single row per CDR3 protein. The sample yields about 200,000 distinct CDR3 sequences, 60% to 80% seen once. Sequencing was performed on sorted CD4+, CD8+, or CD8+CD57+ T cells (not recorded which) from PBMCs. The source is a human donor with aplastic anemia.

This chain connects TRBV24-1 to TRBJ2-7; possibly TRBD1 or TRBD2 for D (5 bases each). Trimming took off 2 bases at V and 9 bases at J, with 19 bases between the two ends. CDR3 length: 15 amino acids. Germline values: CDR1 KGHDR, CDR2 SFDVKD. This CDR3 reads CATSDSGTDTTWQYF. CDR3 DNA sequence: TGTGCCACCAGTGATTCGGGGACGGACACTACCTGGCAGTACTTC.

The rearrangement links TRBV15 to TRBJ2-3; D gene ambiguous. Trimming stripped 1 base from V and 0 bases from J, with 11 bases between. CDR3 length: 16 amino acids. CDR1 is LNHNV and CDR2 is YYDKDF in the germline V gene (reference sequence). CDR3 DNA: TGTGCCACCAGCAGAGGCCTAGGCACTAGCACAGATACGCAGTATTTT. This gives the protein CATSRGLGTSTDTQYF.

The chain employs TRBV10-3 and TRBJ2-2, with 11 bases aligning to TRBD2. The CDR3 totals 16 residues. The germline V gene encodes CDR1 ENHRY and CDR2 SYGVKD. Losses at the gene ends were 5 bases for V and 7 bases for J; bases not matched to a gene: 9. CDR3 loop: CAISSILAGANGELFF. CDR3 DNA sequence: TGTGCCATCAGTTCCATACTAGCGGGGGCTAACGGGGAGCTGTTTTTT.

Worth noting for this clonotype: The junction departs from germline at one end; a sequencing error may be responsible. This chain uses TRBV7-3 with TRBJ1-6; D remains ambiguous. The CDR3 spans 13 residues. The germline CDR1 and CDR2 sequences are SGHTA and FQGTGA. CDR3 coding DNA: TGTGCCGGCAGTTTCGAGGAAAATTCACCCCTCCACTTT. The encoded protein is CAGSFEENSPLHF.

This clonotype was recorded at least ten times. This chain links TRBV29-1 with TRBJ2-2, with D perhaps matching TRBD1 (5 bases). V gave up 1 base and J gave up 0 bases, with 12 bases separating them. The CDR3 consists of 16 residues. The germline CDR1 and CDR2 sequences are SQVTM and ANQGSEA. The CDR3, as DNA: TGCAGCGTTGAAGCTCAGGGTGCCCCGAACACCGGGGAGCTGTTTTTT. Its translation is CSVEAQGAPNTGELFF.

The CDR3 loop reads CASRNPNTEAFF. In nucleotides, the CDR3 is TGCGCCAGCAGGAACCCGAACACTGAAGCTTTCTTT. The chain carries TRBV5-1 and TRBJ1-1; no clear D. The V gene's germline CDR1 is SGHRS and CDR2 YFSETQ. The length of the CDR3 is 12 residues. V lost 5 bases and J lost 1, with 6 bases in between.

Notes on this clonotype: An end of the junction does not agree with germline; a read error may underlie this. This chain connects TRBV29-1 to TRBJ1-2; 11 nucleotides match TRBD1. The CDR3 is 15 amino acids. The germline CDR1 and CDR2 sequences are SQVTM and ANQGSEA. CDR3 nucleotides: TGCAGCGCTGAAGGACAGGGGGCCCAGTTCTATGGCTACACCTTC. Translation: CSAEGQGAQFYGYTF.

The rearrangement uses TRBV19 and TRBJ1-1; D gene unclear. The CDR3 spans 11 residues. Trimming took 3 bases from V and 8 from J, leaving 7 bases between them. CDR1 and CDR2 from the germline V gene are LNHDA and SQIVND (reference sequence). CDR3 amino acids: CASSIGREAFF. CDR3 bases: TGTGCCAGTAGTATTGGGAGGGAAGCTTTCTTT. Full variable domain (missing parts from reference TRBV19 and TRBJ1-1): DGGITQSPKYLFRKEGQNVTLSCEQNLNHDAMYWYRQDPGQGLRLIYYSQIVNDFQKGDIAEGYSVSREKKESFPLTVTSAQKNPTAFYLCASSIGREAFFGQGTRLTVV.

For this clonotype: Its ends do not fully match the called genes, so a read error is possible. V and J are TRBV7-9 and TRBJ2-7; D is possibly TRBD1 or TRBD2 (5 bases each). CDR1 is SEHNR, CDR2 FQNEAQ, per germline (reference sequence). This CDR3 region has 12 residues. The CDR3 coding sequence is TGTGCCAGCAGCCGGGACGGGACGGAGCGGTACTTC. Protein sequence: CASSRDGTERYF.

This clonotype was counted between two and nine times. V gene TRBV2 combines with J gene TRBJ2-2; D is undetermined. The V gene's germline CDR1 is SNHLY and CDR2 FYNNEI. This CDR3 region has 12 residues. The germline V and J ends were trimmed by 3 bases and 4 bases, with 3 bases remaining between them. CDR3 amino acids: CASSESTGELFF. The DNA of the CDR3 is TGTGCCAGCAGTGAGAGCACCGGGGAGCTGTTTTTT.